The rows below give T cell receptor beta chains drawn from one sample of a study of cytomegalovirus exposure and HLA in healthy donors. TCRdb keeps only in-frame clones here, not all; method: immunoSEQ multiplex PCR. The sample contains under 200,000 clones, roughly 73% of which appear only once. The specimen sequenced was PBMCs. Source of these receptors: a female donor in good health and CMV-seronegative. Both conserved end residues are part of each CDR3. D genes are given only for firm matches. The listing skips clone size in some rows; elsewhere it reads once, few, many or a size class.

size	D	J	length	V	DNA	CDR3
once	NA	TRBJ1-1	17	TRBV28	TGTGCCAGCAGTTTGGCCCTTATCACAGGGAGGAACACTGAAGCTTTCTTT	CASSLALITGRNTEAFF
NA	TRBD1	TRBJ1-2	15	TRBV28	TGTGCCAGCAGCTCCGTCGGACAGGGAGGATATGGCTACACCTTC	CASSSVGQGGYGYTF
NA	TRBD2	TRBJ2-1	16	TRBV27	TGTGCCAGCAGTTTAATTAGCGGGAACTCCTACAATGAGCAGTTCTTC	CASSLISGNSYNEQFF
NA	TRBD2	TRBJ2-7	15	TRBV10-2	TGCGCCAGCAGTGAAGCGGGGGCCCGCTCCTACGAGCAGTACTTC	CASSEAGARSYEQYF
few	NA	TRBJ2-7	15	TRBV5-6	TGTGCCAGCAGCTTGGGTATCGCGTTAACCTACGAGCAGTACTTC	CASSLGIALTYEQYF
NA	NA	TRBJ2-7	14	TRBV5-4	TGTGCCAGCAGCTTGGGGCGGGTCTCCTACGAGCAGTACTTC	CASSLGRVSYEQYF
NA	NA	TRBJ1-3	12	TRBV6-5	TGTGCCAGCCAGACCGGGGTAGACACCATATATTTT	CASQTGVDTIYF
NA	TRBD2	TRBJ2-3	15	TRBV6-5	TGTGCCAGCAACCTAGCGGGGGTTAGCACAGATACGCAGTATTTT	CASNLAGVSTDTQYF
NA	NA	TRBJ2-7	13	TRBV6-4	TGTGCCCCAGTGGTCGTGGGGCTGGGCGAGCAGTACTTC	CAPVVVGLGEQYF
NA	NA	TRBJ2-3	11	TRBV11-2	TGTGCCAGCGGCGGTGGGAGTACGCAGTATTTT	CASGGGSTQYF
NA	TRBD2	TRBJ2-3	16	TRBV28	TGTGCCAGCAACGGGCTAGCGGTTTTACGCACAGATACGCAGTATTTT	CASNGLAVLRTDTQYF
NA	TRBD2	TRBJ2-3	15	TRBV29-1	TGCACGACGGGGGCCACTAGCGGGAGGGTGGATACGCAGTATTTT	CTTGATSGRVDTQYF
NA	TRBD2	TRBJ2-3	17	TRBV2	TGTGCCAGCAGTGAAGGAAGGACTAGCGGGGGAACAGATACGCAGTATTTT	CASSEGRTSGGTDTQYF
NA	NA	TRBJ2-7	14	TRBV21-1	TGTGCCAGCAGCTCAACGACAGGGTTCTACGAGCAGTACTTC	CASSSTTGFYEQYF
NA	TRBD2	TRBJ2-3	18	TRBV11-2	TGTGCCAGCAGCTCGCTGATAAGCGGGGGGGCTAGCACAGATACGCAGTATTTT	CASSSLISGGASTDTQYF
NA	TRBD2	TRBJ2-7	14	TRBV27	TGTGCCAGCAGTTCCCCGGGGGGGTCCTACGAGCAGTACTTC	CASSSPGGSYEQYF
NA	NA	TRBJ2-3	16	TRBV4-1	TGCGCCAGCAGCCAAGATCGATATGGGGACTCCGACACGCAGTATTTT	CASSQDRYGDSDTQYF
NA	NA	TRBJ2-5	14	TRBV28	TGTGCCAGCAGTTTAATGTGGGCCAGGGAGACCCAGTACTTC	CASSLMWARETQYF
NA	TRBD2	TRBJ2-3	14	TRBV9	TGTGCCAGCAGCCTAGCGGGAGGGATACATACGCAGTATTTT	CASSLAGGIHTQYF
few	TRBD1	TRBJ2-7	14	TRBV5-1	TGCGCCAGCAGCGTGGACAGGGAGTCTTACGAGCAGTACTTC	CASSVDRESYEQYF
NA	NA	TRBJ2-2	15	TRBV7-2	TGTGCCAGCAGCTTAGCGCAGATCAGCACCGGGGAGCTGTTTTTT	CASSLAQISTGELFF
NA	NA	TRBJ2-1	14	TRBV21-1	TGTGCCAGCAGCGGGACTAGCGGGAGTTCACAGCAGTTCTTC	CASSGTSGSSQQFF
NA	TRBD2	TRBJ2-1	16	TRBV6-4	TGTGCCAGCAGTGTCTTTAGCGGGGGGGGCTACAATGAGCAGTTCTTC	CASSVFSGGGYNEQFF
NA	NA	TRBJ2-7	16	TRBV5-6	TGTGCCAGCAGCCGGGCCCCTTTTGGACTCATCTACGAGCAGTACTTC	CASSRAPFGLIYEQYF
NA	TRBD2	TRBJ2-1	15	TRBV7-3	TGTGCCAGCAGCTTCCGAGCGGGAGGGCCCAGTGAGCAGTTCTTC	CASSFRAGGPSEQFF
NA	TRBD2	TRBJ2-1	14	TRBV19	TGTGCCAGTACCGAGGGAGGGTATTACAATGAGCAGTTCTTC	CASTEGGYYNEQFF
NA	NA	TRBJ1-2	12	TRBV6-1	TGTGCCAGTCGATTAGAAAACTATGGCTACACCTTC	CASRLENYGYTF
NA	NA	TRBJ2-3	14	TRBV28	TGTGCCAGCATTTACGGGGGTGGCACAGATACGCAGTATTTT	CASIYGGGTDTQYF
few	TRBD1	TRBJ2-7	15	TRBV4-1	TGCGCCAGCAGCCAAGCCCAGGGGGCTTCCTACGAGCAGTACTTC	CASSQAQGASYEQYF
NA	NA	TRBJ1-1	14	TRBV13	TGTGCCAGCAGTTACCAGGTTACCAACACTGAAGCTTTCTTT	CASSYQVTNTEAFF
NA	TRBD1	TRBJ2-1	16	TRBV7-3	TGTGCCAGCAGCTTAAGGTCAGGGACAGGGTCCAATGAGCAGTTCTTC	CASSLRSGTGSNEQFF
NA	NA	TRBJ1-6	14	TRBV6-5	TGTGCCAGCTGGTCCAGGGGATATGCTTCACCCCTCCACTTT	CASWSRGYASPLHF
NA	NA	TRBJ1-3	15	TRBV7-3	TGTGCCAGCAGCGTCGTACGGGGCTCTGGAAACACCATATATTTT	CASSVVRGSGNTIYF
NA	NA	TRBJ2-7	15	TRBV28	TGTGCCAGCAGTTCACCCGGCGGGGGCAAATACGAGCAGTACTTC	CASSSPGGGKYEQYF
NA	NA	TRBJ1-6	12	TRBV28	TGTGCCAGCAGCTTACGGAATTCACCCCTCCACTTT	CASSLRNSPLHF
NA	NA	TRBJ2-1	11	TRBV20-1	TGCAGTGCTAGAAGACAGAATGAGCAGTTCTTC	CSARRQNEQFF
NA	TRBD1	TRBJ2-1	15	TRBV7-9	TGTGCCAGCAGCTTAGGGACAGGTTCGGTAGATGAGCAGTTCTTC	CASSLGTGSVDEQFF
once	TRBD2	TRBJ2-5	14	TRBV4-3	TGCGCCAGCAGCCGACTAGCGGGGGGGGAGACCCAGTACTTC	CASSRLAGGETQYF
NA	TRBD2	TRBJ2-5	18	TRBV9	TGTGCCAGCAGCGTAGGGGCGGGAGGGCCAAGGTCCGGAGAGACCCAGTACTTC	CASSVGAGGPRSGETQYF
NA	NA	TRBJ2-1	11	TRBV27	TGTGCCAGCACCTTGGGCAGTGAGCAGTTCTTC	CASTLGSEQFF
NA	TRBD2	TRBJ2-7	21	TRBV9	TGTGCCAGCAGCGCTCGCCTGGAGCGGGAGAGGCTACAGAGGACTCCCTACGAGCAGTACTTC	CASSARLERERLQRTPYEQYF
NA	TRBD1	TRBJ1-1	16	TRBV27	TGTGCCAGCAGTTTCCGGGACAGGGTAACGAACACTGAAGCTTTCTTT	CASSFRDRVTNTEAFF
NA	TRBD1	TRBJ1-1	15	TRBV7-9	TGTGCCAGCAGCCTAAGACAGGGGGCAAACACTGAAGCTTTCTTT	CASSLRQGANTEAFF
NA	NA	TRBJ1-1	13	TRBV29-1	TGCAGCGTTGAGAAACAGATGAACACTGAAGCTTTCTTT	CSVEKQMNTEAFF
NA	TRBD2	TRBJ2-3	17	TRBV27	TGTGCCAGCAGTCCCTGGGATAGCGGGAGCCACACAGATACGCAGTATTTT	CASSPWDSGSHTDTQYF
NA	TRBD2	TRBJ2-1	20	TRBV28	TGTGCCAGCAGTTTCGGGCTCGATCCATTACTAGCGAAAACCTACAATGAGCAGTTCTTC	CASSFGLDPLLAKTYNEQFF